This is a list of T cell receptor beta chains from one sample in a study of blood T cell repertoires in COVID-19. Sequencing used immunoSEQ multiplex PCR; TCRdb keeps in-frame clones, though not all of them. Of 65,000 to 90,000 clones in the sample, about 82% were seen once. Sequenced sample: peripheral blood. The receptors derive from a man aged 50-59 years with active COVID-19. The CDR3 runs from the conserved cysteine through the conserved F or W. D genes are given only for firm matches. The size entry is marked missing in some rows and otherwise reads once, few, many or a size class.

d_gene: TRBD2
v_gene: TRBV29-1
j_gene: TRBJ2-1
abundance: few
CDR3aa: CSATPGLAGFGEQFF
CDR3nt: TGCAGCGCTACGCCGGGACTAGCGGGATTTGGGGAGCAGTTCTTC

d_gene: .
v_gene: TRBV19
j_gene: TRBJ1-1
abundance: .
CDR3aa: CASSVGGGLVNTEAFF
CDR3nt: TGTGCCAGTAGTGTTGGTGGGGGCCTCGTGAACACTGAAGCTTTCTTT

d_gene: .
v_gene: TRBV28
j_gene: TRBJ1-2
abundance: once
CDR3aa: CASNGNYGYTF
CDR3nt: TGTGCCAGCAACGGGAACTATGGCTACACCTTC

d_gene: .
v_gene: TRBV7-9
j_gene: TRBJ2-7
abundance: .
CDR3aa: CASERIPYEQYF
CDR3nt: TGTGCCAGCGAGAGAATCCCCTACGAGCAGTACTTC

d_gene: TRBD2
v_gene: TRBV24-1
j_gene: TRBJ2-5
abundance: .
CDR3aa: CATSDPTSAEDQETQYF
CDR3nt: TGTGCCACCAGTGACCCAACTAGCGCCGAAGATCAAGAGACCCAGTACTTC

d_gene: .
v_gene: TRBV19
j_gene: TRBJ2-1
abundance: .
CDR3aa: CASSISAGEKFF
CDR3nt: TGTGCCAGTAGTATATCCGCAGGGGAGAAGTTCTTC

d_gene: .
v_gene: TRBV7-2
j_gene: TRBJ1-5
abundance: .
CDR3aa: CASSSLGGPYSNQPQHF
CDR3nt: TGTGCCAGCAGCTCCTTGGGAGGGCCCTATAGCAATCAGCCCCAGCATTTT

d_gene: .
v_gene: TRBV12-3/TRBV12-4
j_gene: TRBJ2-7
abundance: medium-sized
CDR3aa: CASSWGGAYEQYF
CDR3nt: TGTGCCAGCAGTTGGGGGGGCGCTTACGAGCAGTACTTC

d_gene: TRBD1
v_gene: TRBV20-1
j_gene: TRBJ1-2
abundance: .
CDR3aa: CSASQGVSYGYTF
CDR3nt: TGCAGTGCTAGTCAGGGGGTATCATATGGCTACACCTTC

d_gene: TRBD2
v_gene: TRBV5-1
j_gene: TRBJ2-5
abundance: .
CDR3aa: CASTWGTSGPQETQYF
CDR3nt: TGCGCCAGCACCTGGGGGACTAGCGGGCCCCAAGAGACCCAGTACTTC

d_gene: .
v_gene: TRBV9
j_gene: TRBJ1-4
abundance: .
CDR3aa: CASSIRPAGEKLFF
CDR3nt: TGTGCCAGCAGCATCCGACCTGCGGGTGAAAAACTGTTTTTT

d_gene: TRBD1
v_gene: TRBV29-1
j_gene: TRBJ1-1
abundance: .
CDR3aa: CSSAGQVNTEAFF
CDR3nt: TGCAGCTCCGCCGGACAGGTCAACACTGAAGCTTTCTTT

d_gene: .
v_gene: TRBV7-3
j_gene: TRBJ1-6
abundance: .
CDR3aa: CASSSGQSDSPLHF
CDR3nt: TGTGCCAGCAGCTCTGGACAGTCTGATTCACCCCTCCACTTT

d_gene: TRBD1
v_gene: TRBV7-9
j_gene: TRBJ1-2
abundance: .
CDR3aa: CASSLVGTVYGYTF
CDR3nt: TGTGCCAGCAGCTTAGTTGGGACAGTCTATGGCTACACCTTC

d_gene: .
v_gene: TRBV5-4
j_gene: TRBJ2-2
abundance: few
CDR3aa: CASSLVGGRTGELFF
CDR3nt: TGTGCCAGCAGCTTGGTAGGGGGACGAACCGGGGAGCTGTTTTTT

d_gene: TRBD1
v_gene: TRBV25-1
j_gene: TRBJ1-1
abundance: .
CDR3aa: CASSGPGTGREEAFF
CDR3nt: TGTGCCAGCAGTGGCCCCGGGACAGGGAGGGAGGAAGCTTTCTTT

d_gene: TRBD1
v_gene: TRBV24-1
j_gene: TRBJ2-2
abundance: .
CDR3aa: CATSDPETGKERNTGELFF
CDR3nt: TGTGCCACCAGTGATCCCGAGACAGGGAAAGAGAGAAACACCGGGGAGCTGTTTTTT

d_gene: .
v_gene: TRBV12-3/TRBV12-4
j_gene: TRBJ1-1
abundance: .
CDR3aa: CASSLLGVGEAFF
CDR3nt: TGTGCCAGCAGCCTTCTCGGGGTGGGTGAAGCTTTCTTT

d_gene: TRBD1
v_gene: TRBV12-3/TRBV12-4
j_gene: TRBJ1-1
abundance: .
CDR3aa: CASSFQGETEAFF
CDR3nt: TGTGCCAGCAGTTTCCAGGGGGAAACTGAAGCTTTCTTT

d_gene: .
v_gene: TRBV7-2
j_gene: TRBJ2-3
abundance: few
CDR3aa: CASSDRKIATDTQYF
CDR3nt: TGTGCCAGCAGCGACCGGAAGATAGCGACAGATACGCAGTATTTT

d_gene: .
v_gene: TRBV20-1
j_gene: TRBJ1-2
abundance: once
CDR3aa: CSASYPDSYGYTF
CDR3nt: TGCAGTGCTAGTTATCCAGATTCCTATGGCTACACCTTC

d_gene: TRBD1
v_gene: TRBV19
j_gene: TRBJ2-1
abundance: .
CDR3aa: CASSFGQGPNEQFF
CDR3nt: TGTGCCAGTAGTTTCGGACAGGGGCCCAATGAGCAGTTCTTC

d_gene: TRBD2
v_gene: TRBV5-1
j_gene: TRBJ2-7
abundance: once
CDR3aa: CASSLGPRTSGDYEQYF
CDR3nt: TGCGCCAGCAGCTTGGGGCCCCGGACTAGCGGGGACTACGAGCAGTACTTC

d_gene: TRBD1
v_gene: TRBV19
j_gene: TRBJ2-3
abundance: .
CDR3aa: CASSADRGSTDTQYF
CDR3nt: TGTGCCAGTAGTGCTGACAGGGGTAGCACAGATACGCAGTATTTT

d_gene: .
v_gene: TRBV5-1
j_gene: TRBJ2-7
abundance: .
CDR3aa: CASSLNRDTTYEQYF
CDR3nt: TGCGCCAGCAGCTTAAACCGGGACACCACCTACGAGCAGTACTTC

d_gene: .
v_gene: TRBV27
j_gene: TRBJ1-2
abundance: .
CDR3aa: CASRVAGALYGYTF
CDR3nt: TGTGCCAGCAGAGTCGCAGGGGCCCTCTATGGCTACACCTTC

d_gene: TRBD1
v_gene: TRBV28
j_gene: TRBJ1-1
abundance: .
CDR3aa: CASSTPTGTNTEAFF
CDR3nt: TGTGCCAGCAGTACCCCGACAGGGACGAACACTGAAGCTTTCTTT

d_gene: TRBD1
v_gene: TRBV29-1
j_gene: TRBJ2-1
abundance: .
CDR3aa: CSVYYRGDNEQFF
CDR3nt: TGCAGCGTTTACTACAGGGGGGACAATGAGCAGTTCTTC

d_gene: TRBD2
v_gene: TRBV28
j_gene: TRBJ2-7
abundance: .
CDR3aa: CASSSRTLGGEQYF
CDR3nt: TGTGCCAGCAGTTCCCGGACCCTCGGGGGGGAGCAGTACTTC

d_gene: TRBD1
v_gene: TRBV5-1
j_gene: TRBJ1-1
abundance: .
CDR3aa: CASSLGPRDRERGEAFF
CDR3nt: TGCGCCAGCAGCTTGGGGCCCCGGGACAGGGAACGGGGTGAAGCTTTCTTT

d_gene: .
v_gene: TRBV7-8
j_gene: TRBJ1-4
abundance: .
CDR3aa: CASSKQSREVGEKLFF
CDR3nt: TGTGCCAGCAGCAAACAAAGCAGGGAGGTTGGTGAAAAACTGTTTTTT

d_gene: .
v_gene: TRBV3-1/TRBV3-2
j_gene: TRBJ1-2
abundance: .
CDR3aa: CASSQPRGNYGYTF
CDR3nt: TGTGCCAGCAGCCAACCCAGGGGAAACTATGGCTACACCTTC

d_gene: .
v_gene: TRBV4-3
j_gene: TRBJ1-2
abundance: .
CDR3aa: CASSQDRTAAYDYTF
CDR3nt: TGCGCCAGCAGCCAAGATCGTACAGCTGCTTATGACTACACCTTC

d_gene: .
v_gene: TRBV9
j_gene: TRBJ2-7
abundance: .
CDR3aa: CASSPHRGGGEQYF
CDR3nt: TGTGCCAGCAGCCCTCACAGGGGAGGTGGGGAGCAGTACTTC

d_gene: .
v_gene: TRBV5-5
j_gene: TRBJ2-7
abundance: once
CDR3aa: CASSGTQGPYEQYF
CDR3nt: TGTGCCAGCAGCGGCACACAGGGTCCCTACGAGCAGTACTTC

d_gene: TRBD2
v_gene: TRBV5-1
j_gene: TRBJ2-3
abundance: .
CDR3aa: CASSSGGSGGHVTDTQYF
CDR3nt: TGCGCCAGCAGCTCTGGGGGTAGCGGGGGCCATGTCACAGATACGCAGTATTTT

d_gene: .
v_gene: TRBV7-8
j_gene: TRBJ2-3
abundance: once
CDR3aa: CASSLRREPDTQYF
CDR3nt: TGTGCCAGCAGCTTACGGAGGGAACCAGATACGCAGTATTTT

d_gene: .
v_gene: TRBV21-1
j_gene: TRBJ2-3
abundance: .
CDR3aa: CASSPPLLPAPGTDTQYF
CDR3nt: TGTGCCAGCAGTCCCCCCCTCTTACCCGCACCGGGCACAGATACGCAGTATTTT

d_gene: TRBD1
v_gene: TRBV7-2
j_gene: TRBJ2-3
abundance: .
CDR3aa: CASSPNTGGPDTQYF
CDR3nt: TGTGCCAGCAGCCCCAATACAGGGGGTCCAGATACGCAGTATTTT

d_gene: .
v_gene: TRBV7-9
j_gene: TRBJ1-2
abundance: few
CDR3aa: CASSLNTGRGYTF
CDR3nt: TGTGCCAGCAGCCTAAACACAGGGAGAGGCTACACCTTC

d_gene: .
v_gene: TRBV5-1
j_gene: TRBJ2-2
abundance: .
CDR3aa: CASSLGAKLGGELFF
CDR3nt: TGCGCCAGCAGCTTGGGGGCGAAGTTGGGCGGGGAGCTGTTTTTT

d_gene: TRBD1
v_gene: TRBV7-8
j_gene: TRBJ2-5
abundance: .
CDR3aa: CASSSWTGGGETQYF
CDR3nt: TGTGCCAGCAGCTCTTGGACAGGGGGCGGAGAGACCCAGTACTTC

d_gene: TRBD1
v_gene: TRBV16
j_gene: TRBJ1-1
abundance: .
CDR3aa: CASSQSRFPPGQVFLNTEAFF
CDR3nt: TGTGCCAGCAGCCAATCGCGATTCCCACCGGGACAGGTATTTTTGAACACTGAAGCTTTCTTT

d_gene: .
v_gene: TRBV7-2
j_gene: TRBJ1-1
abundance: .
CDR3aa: CASSRREDEAFF
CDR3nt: TGTGCCAGCAGCCGCCGGGAGGATGAAGCTTTCTTT